The text below deals with one T cell receptor (beta chain). This sample was included in a study of blood T cell repertoires in COVID-19. Background on the study: There were acute and convalescent COVID-19 samples, and they came from the United States, Italy and Spain. In each case, the material was cDNA or gDNA derived from T cells, B-cell-depleted T cells, or PBMCs.

Those enrolled in Seattle joined during active infection and were followed longitudinally afterward. With 2 bases removed from V and 3 bases from J, the gap between germline ends came to 11 bases. The germline CDR1 and CDR2 sequences are SGHNT and YYREEE (reference sequence). The CDR3 has 15 residues. Here immunoSEQ multiplex PCR was the method, and the copy in TCRdb shows in-frame clones only, minus some. The sample yields 350,000 to 450,000 clones, over 75% seen once. The source of this sequence is a woman aged 60 to 75 with COVID-19, enrolled during active disease. The rearrangement uses TRBV5-4 and TRBJ1-4; TRBD1 might be the D (5 bases). Sequenced input: peripheral blood. This CDR3 reads CASSLRQTSNEKLFF. In nucleotides, the CDR3 is TGTGCCAGCAGCTTACGACAGACCTCTAATGAAAAACTGTTTTTT.